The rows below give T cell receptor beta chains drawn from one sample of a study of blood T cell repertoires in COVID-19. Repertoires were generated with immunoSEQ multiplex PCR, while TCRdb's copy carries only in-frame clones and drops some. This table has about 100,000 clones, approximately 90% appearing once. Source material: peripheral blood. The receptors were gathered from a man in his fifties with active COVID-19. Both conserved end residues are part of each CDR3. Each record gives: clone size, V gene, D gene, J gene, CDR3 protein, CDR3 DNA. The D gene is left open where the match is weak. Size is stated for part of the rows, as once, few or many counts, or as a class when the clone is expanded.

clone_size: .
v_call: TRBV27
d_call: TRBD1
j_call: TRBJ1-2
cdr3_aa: CASSERDRGFYGYTF
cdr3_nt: TGTGCCAGCAGTGAACGGGACAGGGGATTCTATGGCTACACCTTC

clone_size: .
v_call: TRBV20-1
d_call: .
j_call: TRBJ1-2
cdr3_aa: CSATGLDGYTF
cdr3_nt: TGCAGTGCCACAGGTCTGGATGGCTACACCTTC

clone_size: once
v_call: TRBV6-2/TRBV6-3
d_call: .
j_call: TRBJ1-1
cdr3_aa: CASSYQEASKAFF
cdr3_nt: TGTGCCAGCAGTTACCAAGAGGCGTCCAAAGCTTTCTTT

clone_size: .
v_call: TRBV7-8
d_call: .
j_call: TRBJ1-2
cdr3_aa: CASSLSVAPGNYGYTF
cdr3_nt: TGTGCCAGCAGCTTAAGCGTTGCTCCGGGGAACTATGGCTACACCTTC

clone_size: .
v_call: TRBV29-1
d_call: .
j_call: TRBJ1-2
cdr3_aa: CSVAPYPSYTRGPSGYTF
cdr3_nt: TGCAGCGTTGCCCCGTACCCATCCTACACCAGGGGCCCTTCTGGCTACACCTTC

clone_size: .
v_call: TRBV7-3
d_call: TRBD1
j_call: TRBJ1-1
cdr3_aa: CASSLNGRGRVDTEAFF
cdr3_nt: TGTGCCAGCAGCTTAAATGGCAGGGGGCGCGTGGACACTGAAGCTTTCTTT

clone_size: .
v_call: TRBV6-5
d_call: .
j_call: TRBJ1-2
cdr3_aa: CASRRSGQGGYGYTF
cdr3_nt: TGTGCCAGCAGGCGAAGTGGGCAGGGAGGGTATGGCTACACCTTC

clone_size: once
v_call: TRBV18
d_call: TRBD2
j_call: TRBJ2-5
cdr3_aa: CASSPRSGEAETQYF
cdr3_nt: TGTGCCAGCTCACCCCGTAGCGGGGAGGCAGAGACCCAGTACTTC

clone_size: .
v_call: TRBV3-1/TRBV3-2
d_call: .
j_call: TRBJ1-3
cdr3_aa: CASSQVGVVGNTIYF
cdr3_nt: TGTGCCAGCAGCCAAGTAGGAGTAGTTGGAAACACCATATATTTT

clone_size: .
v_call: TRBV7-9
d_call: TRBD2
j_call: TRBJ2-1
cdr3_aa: CASSQGLAGGPHSNEQFF
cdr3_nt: TGTGCCAGCAGCCAGGGACTAGCGGGGGGGCCGCATTCCAATGAGCAGTTCTTC

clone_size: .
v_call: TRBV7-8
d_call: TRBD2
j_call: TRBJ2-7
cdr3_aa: CASSSLADAYEQYF
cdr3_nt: TGTGCCAGCAGCTCTCTAGCGGATGCCTACGAGCAGTACTTC

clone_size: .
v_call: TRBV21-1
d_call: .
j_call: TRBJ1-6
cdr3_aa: CASSELERDWKPVSRNSPLHF
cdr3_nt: TGTGCCAGCAGCGAACTAGAAAGGGATTGGAAACCTGTTAGTCGGAATTCACCCCTCCACTTT

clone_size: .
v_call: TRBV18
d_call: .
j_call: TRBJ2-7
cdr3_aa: CASTQGRGAYEQYF
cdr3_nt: TGTGCCAGCACGCAGGGCAGGGGCGCGTACGAGCAGTACTTC

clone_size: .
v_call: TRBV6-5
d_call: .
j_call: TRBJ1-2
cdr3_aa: CASFTETSYTF
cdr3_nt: TGTGCCAGCTTTACAGAAACGAGCTACACCTTC

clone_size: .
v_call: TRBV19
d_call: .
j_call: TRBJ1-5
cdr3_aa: CATREGVGNQPQHF
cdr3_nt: TGTGCCACCAGGGAAGGGGTTGGCAATCAGCCCCAGCATTTT

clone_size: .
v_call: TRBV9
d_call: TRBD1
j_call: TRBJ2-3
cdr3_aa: CASSARQGTTDTQYF
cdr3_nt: TGTGCCAGCAGCGCTAGACAGGGGACCACAGATACGCAGTATTTT

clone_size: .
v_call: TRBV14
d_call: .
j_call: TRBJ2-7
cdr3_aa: CASSFRQTFSYEQYF
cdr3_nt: TGTGCCAGCAGCTTCCGACAGACGTTCTCCTACGAGCAGTACTTC

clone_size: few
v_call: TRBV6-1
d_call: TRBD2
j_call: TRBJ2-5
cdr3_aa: CASSELRGGPQETQYF
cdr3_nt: TGTGCCAGCAGTGAGTTGCGGGGGGGCCCCCAAGAGACCCAGTACTTC

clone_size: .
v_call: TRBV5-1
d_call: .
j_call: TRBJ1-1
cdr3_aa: CASSQTRGPTEAFF
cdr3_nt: TGCGCCAGCAGCCAAACGCGGGGTCCCACTGAAGCTTTCTTT

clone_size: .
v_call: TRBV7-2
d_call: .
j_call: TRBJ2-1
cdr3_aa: CASSLSGLINEQFF
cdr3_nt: TGTGCCAGCAGCTTATCCGGTCTTATCAATGAGCAGTTCTTC

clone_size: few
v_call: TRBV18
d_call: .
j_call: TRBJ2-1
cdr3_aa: CASSPADNEQFF
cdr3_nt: TGTGCCAGCTCACCGGCAGACAATGAGCAGTTCTTC

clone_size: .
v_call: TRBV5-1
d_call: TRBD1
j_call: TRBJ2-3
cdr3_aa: CASSLARDRVGDTQYF
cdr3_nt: TGCGCCAGCAGCTTGGCCCGGGACAGGGTCGGAGATACGCAGTATTTT

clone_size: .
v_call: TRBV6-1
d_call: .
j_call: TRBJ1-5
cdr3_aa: CASSDSSNQPQHF
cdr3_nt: TGTGCCAGCAGTGACAGTAGCAATCAGCCCCAGCATTTT

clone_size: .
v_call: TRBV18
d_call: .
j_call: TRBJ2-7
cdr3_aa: CASSRDLSYEQYF
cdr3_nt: TGTGCCAGCTCTCGGGACTTGTCCTACGAGCAGTACTTC

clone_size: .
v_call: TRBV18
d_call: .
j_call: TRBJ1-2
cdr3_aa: CASSPQGNYGYTF
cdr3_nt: TGTGCCAGCTCACCACAGGGGAACTATGGCTACACCTTC

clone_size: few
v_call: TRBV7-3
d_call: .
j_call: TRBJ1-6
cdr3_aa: CASSTYGERSPLHF
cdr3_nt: TGTGCCAGCAGCACTTACGGGGAGCGCTCACCCCTCCACTTT

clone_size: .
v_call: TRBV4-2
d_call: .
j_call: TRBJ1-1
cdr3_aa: CASSQGDWNTEAFF
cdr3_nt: TGTGCCAGCAGCCAAGGGGACTGGAACACTGAAGCTTTCTTT